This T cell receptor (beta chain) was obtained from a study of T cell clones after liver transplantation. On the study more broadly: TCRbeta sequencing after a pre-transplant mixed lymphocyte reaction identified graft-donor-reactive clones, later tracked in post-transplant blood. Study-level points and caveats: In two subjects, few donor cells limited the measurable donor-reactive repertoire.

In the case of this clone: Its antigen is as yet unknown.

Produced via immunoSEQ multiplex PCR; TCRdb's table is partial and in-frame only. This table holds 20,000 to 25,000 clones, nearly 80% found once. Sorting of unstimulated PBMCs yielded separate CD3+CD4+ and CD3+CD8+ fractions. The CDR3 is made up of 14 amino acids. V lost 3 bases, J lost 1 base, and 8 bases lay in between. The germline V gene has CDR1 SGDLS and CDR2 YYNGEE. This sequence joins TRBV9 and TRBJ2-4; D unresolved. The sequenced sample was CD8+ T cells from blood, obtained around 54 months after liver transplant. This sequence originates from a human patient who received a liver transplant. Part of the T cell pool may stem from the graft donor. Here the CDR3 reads CASSEAQAKNIQYF. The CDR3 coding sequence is TGTGCCAGCAGCGAGGCCCAGGCCAAAAACATTCAGTACTTC.